This T cell receptor (beta chain) was captured by sequencing in a study of control samples from healthy donors and cancer patients. Measured with immunoSEQ multiplex PCR; TCRdb has only the in-frame clones, and not every one. Of about 170,000 clones listed, 91% were seen once; the top ten hold 1.5%. This CDR3 comprises 14 residues. Germline-derived CDR1 and CDR2 are LNHDA and SQIVND (reference sequence). Trimming at V came to 8 bases and at J to 7 bases, leaving 6 bases not matched to a gene. The sequence was obtained from a woman younger than 45 in good health. This chain links TRBV19 with TRBJ2-3; 13 bases fit TRBD2. The specimen was blood. This CDR3 reads CASGRTSGSNTQYF. The CDR3 DNA sequence: TGTGCCAGTGGGAGGACTAGCGGGAGTAATACGCAGTATTTT.